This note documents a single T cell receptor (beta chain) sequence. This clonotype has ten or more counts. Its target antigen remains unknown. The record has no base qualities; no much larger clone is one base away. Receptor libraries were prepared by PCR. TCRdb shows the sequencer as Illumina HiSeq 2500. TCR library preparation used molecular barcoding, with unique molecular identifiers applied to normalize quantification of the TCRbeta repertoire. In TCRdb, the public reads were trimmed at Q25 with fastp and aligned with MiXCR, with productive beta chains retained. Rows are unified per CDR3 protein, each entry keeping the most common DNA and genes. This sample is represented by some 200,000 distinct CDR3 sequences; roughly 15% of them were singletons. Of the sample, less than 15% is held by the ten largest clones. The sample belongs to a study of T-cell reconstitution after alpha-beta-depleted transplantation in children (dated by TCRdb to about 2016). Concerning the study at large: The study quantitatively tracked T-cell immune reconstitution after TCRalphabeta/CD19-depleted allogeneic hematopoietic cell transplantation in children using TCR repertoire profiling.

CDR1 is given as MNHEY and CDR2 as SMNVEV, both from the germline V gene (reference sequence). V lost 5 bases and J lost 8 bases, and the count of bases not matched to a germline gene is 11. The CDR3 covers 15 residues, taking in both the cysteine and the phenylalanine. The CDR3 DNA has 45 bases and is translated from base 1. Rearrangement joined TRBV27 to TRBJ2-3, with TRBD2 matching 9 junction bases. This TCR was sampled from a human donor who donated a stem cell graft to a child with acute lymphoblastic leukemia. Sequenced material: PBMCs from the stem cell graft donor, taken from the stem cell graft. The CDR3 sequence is CASSPSSGAQGTQYF. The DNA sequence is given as TGTGCCAGCAGTCCCTCTAGCGGGGCCCAAGGTACGCAGTATTTT.